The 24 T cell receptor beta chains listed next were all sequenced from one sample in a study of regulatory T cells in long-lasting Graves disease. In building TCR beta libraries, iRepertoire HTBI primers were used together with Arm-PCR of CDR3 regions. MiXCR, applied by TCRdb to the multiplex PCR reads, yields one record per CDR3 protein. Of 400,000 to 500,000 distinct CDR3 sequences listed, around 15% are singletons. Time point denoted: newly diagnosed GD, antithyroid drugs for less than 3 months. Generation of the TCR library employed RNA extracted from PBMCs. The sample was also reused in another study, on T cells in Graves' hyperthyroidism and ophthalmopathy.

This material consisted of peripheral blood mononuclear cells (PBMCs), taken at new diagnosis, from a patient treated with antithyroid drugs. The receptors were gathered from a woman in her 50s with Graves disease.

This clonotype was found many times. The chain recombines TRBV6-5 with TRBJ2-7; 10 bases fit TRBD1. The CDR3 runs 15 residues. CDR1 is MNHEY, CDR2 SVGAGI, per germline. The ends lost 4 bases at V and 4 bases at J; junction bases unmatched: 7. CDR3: CASSSGTGVGYEQYF. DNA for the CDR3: TGTGCCAGCAGTTCCGGGACAGGGGTTGGGTACGAGCAGTACTTC.

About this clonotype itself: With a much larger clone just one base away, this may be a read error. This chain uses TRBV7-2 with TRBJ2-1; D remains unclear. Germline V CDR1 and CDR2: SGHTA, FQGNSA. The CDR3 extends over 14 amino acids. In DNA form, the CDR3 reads TGTGCCAGCAGCTTAACCACTATCGACAATGAGCAGTGCTTC. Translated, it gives CASSLTTIDNEQCF. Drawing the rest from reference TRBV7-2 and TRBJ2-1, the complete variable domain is GAGVSQSPSNKVTEKGKDVELRCDPISGHTALYWYRQSLGQGLEFLIYFQGNSAPDKSGLPSDRFSAERTGGSVSTLTIQRTQQEDSAVYLCASSLTTIDNEQCFGPGTRLTVL.

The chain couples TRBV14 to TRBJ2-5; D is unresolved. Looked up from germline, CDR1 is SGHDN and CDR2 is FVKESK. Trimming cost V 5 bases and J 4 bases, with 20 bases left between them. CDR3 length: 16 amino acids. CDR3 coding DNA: TGTGCCAGCAGCGCACGAAGGCGCCTGTGGAGAGAGACCCAGTACTTC. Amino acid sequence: CASSARRRLWRETQYF. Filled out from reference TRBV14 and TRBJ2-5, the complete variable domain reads EAGVTQFPSHSVIEKGQTVTLRCDPISGHDNLYWYRRVMGKEIKFLLHFVKESKQDESGMPNNRFLAERTGGTYSTLKVQPAELEDSGVYFCASSARRRLWRETQYFGPGTRLLVL.

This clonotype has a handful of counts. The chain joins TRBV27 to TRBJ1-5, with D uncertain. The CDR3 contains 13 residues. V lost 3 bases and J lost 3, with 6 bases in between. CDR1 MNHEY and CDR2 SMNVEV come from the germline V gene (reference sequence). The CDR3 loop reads CASSFGTNQPQHF. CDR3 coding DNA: TGTGCCAGCAGTTTCGGCACCAATCAGCCCCAGCATTTT.

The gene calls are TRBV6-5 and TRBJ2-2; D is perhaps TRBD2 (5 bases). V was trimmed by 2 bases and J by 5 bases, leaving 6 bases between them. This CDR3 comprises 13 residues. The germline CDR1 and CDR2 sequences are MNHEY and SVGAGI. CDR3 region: CASSYGETGELFF. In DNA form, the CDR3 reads TGTGCCAGCAGTTACGGGGAGACCGGGGAGCTGTTTTTT.

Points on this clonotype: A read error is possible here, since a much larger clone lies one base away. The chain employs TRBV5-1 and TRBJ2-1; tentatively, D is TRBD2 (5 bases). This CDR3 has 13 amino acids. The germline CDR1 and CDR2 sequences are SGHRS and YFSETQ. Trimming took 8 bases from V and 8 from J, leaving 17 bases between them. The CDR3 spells CARSLQISDEQFF. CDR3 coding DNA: TGCGCCAGAAGCCTGCAAATTAGCGATGAGCAGTTCTTC.

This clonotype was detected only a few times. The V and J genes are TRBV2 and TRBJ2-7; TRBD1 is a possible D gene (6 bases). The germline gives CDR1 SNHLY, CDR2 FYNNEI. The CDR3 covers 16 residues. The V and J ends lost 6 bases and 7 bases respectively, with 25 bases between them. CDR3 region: CASSPSSLGQFGEQYF. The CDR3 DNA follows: TGTGCCAGCAGCCCCTCCTCTTTAGGACAGTTCGGGGAGCAGTACTTC.

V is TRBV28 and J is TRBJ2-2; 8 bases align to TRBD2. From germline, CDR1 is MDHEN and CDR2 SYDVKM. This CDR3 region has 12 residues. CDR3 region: CASGIDTGELFF. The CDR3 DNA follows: TGTGCTAGCGGGATAGACACCGGGGAGCTGTTTTTT. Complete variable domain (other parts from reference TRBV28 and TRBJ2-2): DVKVTQSSRYLVKRTGEKVFLECVQDMDHENMFWYRQDPGLGLRLIYFSYDVKMKEKGDIPEGYSVSREKKERFSLILESASTNQTSMYLCASGIDTGELFFGEGSRLTVL.

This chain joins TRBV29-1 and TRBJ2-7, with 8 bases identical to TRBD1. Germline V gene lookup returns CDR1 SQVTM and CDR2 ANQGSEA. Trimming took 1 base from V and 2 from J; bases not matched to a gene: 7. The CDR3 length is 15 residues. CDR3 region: CSVEGGTGGAYEQYF. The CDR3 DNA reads TGCAGCGTTGAAGGGGGTACAGGGGGTGCCTACGAGCAGTACTTC.

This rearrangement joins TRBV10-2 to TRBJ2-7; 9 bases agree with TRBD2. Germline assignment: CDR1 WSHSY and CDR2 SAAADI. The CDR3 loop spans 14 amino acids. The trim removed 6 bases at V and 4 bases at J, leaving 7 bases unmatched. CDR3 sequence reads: CASRRREGIYEQYF. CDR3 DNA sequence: TGCGCCAGCAGAAGGCGGGAGGGAATTTACGAGCAGTACTTC.

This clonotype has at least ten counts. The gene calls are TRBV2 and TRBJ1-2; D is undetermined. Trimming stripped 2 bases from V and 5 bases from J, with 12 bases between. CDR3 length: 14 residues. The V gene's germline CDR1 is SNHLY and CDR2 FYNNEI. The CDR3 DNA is TGTGCCAGCAGTGAAACAGCCCAGTTTTATGGCTACACCTTC. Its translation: CASSETAQFYGYTF.

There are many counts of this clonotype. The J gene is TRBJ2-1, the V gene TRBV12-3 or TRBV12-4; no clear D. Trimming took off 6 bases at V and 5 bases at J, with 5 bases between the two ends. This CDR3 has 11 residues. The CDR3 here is CASSDNNEQFF. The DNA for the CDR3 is TGTGCCAGCAGCGACAACAATGAGCAGTTCTTC.

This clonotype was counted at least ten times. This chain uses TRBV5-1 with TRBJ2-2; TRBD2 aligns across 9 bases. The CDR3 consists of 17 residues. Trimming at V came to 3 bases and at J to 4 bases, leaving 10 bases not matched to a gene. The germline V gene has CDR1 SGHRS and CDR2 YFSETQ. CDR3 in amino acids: CASSSIVAGDPTGELFF. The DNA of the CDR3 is TGCGCCAGCAGCTCAATAGTAGCGGGAGACCCCACCGGGGAGCTGTTTTTT.

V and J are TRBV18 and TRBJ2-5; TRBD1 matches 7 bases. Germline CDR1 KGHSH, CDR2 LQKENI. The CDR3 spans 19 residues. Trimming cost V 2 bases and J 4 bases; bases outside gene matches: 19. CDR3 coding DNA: TGTGCCAGCTCACCAGTCTTAAGTGCCGGAACAGGGGCGGGAGAGACCCAGTACTTC. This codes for CASSPVLSAGTGAGETQYF. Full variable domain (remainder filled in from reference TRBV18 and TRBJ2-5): NAGVMQNPRHLVRRRGQEARLRCSPMKGHSHVYWYRQLPEEGLKFMVYLQKENIIDESGMPKERFSAEFPKEGPSILRIQQVVRGDSAAYFCASSPVLSAGTGAGETQYFGPGTRLLVL.

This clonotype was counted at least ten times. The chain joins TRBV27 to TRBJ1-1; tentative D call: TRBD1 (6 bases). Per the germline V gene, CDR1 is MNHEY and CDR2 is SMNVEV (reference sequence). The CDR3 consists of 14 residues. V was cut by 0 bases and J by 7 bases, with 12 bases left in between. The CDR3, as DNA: TGTGCCAGCAGTTTATCATCAGGGGCGGGTGAAGCTTTCTTT. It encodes CASSLSSGAGEAFF.

In DNA form, the CDR3 reads TGTGCCAGCAGCTTAGTTTCCGGGGGCTCTGGGGCCAACGTCCTGACTTTC. Encoded protein: CASSLVSGGSGANVLTF. J is TRBJ2-6 and V is TRBV7-6; a possible D gene is TRBD2 (6 bases). Germline V gene sequence: CDR1 SGHVS, CDR2 FNYEAQ. The germline V and J ends were trimmed by 1 base and 0 bases, with 10 bases remaining between them. The CDR3 runs to 17 residues.

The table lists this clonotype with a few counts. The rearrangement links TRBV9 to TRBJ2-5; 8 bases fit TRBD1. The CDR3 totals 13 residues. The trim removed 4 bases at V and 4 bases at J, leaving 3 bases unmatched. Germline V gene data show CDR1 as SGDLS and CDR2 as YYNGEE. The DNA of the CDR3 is TGTGCCAGCAGCACCGGACAGGGAGAGACCCAGTACTTC. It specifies CASSTGQGETQYF. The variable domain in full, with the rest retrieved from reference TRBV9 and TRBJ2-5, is DSGVTQTPKHLITATGQRVTLRCSPRSGDLSVYWYQQSLDQGLQFLIQYYNGEERAKGNILERFSAQQFPDLHSELNLSSLELGDSALYFCASSTGQGETQYFGPGTRLLVL.

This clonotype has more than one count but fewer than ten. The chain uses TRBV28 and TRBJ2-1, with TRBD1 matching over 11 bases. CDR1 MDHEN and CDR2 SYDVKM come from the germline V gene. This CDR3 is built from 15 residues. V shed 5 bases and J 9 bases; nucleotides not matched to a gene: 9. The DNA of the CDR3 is TGTGCCAGCAGTCCGGGGACAGGGGGTAGTGGTGAGCAGTTCTTC. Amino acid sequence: CASSPGTGGSGEQFF.

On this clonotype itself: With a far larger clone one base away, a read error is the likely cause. The CDR3 loop is CASSLIAGGRGNGQFF. The CDR3 nucleotides are TGTGCCAGCAGCTTAATAGCGGGAGGGCGGGGCAATGGGCAGTTCTTC. The gene calls are TRBV7-2 and TRBJ2-1, with 11 positions matching TRBD2. Germline assignment: CDR1 SGHTA and CDR2 FQGNSA. The CDR3 extends over 16 amino acids.

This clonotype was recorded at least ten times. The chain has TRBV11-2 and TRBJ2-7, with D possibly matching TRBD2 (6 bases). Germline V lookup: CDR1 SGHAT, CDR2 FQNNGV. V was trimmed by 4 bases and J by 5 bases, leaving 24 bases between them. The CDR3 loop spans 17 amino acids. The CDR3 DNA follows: TGTGCCAGCAGCTCCCGGCCCGGGACCCCGGGGGAGAACGAGCAGTACTTC. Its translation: CASSSRPGTPGENEQYF.

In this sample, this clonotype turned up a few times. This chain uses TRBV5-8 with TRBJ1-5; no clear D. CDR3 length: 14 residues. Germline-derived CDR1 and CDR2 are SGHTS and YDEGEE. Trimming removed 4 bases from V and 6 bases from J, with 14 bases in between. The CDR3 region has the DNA TGTGCCAGCAGCGCGGGGAGGGCCTTTCAGCCCCAGCATTTT. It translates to CASSAGRAFQPQHF.

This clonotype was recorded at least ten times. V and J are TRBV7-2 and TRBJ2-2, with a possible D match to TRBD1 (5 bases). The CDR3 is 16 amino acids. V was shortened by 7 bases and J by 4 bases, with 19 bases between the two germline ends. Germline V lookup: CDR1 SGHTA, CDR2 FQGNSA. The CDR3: CASTDLQGSGTGELFF. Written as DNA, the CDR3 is TGTGCCAGCACCGACCTGCAGGGTTCGGGCACCGGGGAGCTGTTTTTT.

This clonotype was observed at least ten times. The CDR3 DNA reads as TGTGCCAGCAGTTCGACAGGGGCTAATGAAAAACTGTTTTTT. This sequence encodes CASSSTGANEKLFF. V gene TRBV27 combines with J gene TRBJ1-4; TRBD1 matches 8 bases. The CDR3 spans 14 residues. V shed 4 bases, J shed 3 bases, and the junction held 1 base outside the gene matches. Per germline, CDR1 MNHEY and CDR2 SMNVEV (reference sequence).

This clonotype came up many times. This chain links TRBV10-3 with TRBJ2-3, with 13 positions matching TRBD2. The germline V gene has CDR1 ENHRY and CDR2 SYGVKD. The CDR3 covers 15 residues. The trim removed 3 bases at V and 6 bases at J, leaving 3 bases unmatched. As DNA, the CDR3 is TGTGCCATCAGTGACCCGACTAGCGGGGGGGATACGCAGTATTTT. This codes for CAISDPTSGGDTQYF.